One sample yielded the 9 T cell receptor beta chains listed below, sequenced in a study of long-term antiretroviral therapy in people with HIV. The run of the v3.0 immunoSEQ assay was at survey level. TCRdb keeps only in-frame clones here, not all; method: immunoSEQ multiplex PCR. The profile shows approximately 19,000 clones, approximately 79% of them singletons. The specimen was unsorted PBMCs, collected at the start of antiretroviral therapy, before treatment. The receptors come from a young man with HIV.

By share of the sample, this clone is medium-sized (0.01 to 0.1%). CDR3 bases: TGTGCCAGTAGTATCGACAGGACTAGCCTTGAGCAGTTCTTC. Its protein product is CASSIDRTSLEQFF. The chain joins TRBV19 to TRBJ2-1; 8 nucleotides agree with TRBD2. Per the germline V gene, CDR1 is LNHDA and CDR2 is SQIVND (reference sequence). The CDR3 consists of 14 residues. V lost 3 bases, J lost 9 bases, and 7 bases stayed unmatched.

Only a few counts were recorded for this clone. The chain recombines TRBV9 with TRBJ2-3; D perhaps matches TRBD2 (7 bases). The V gene lost 0 bases and the J gene lost 2 bases, with 13 bases spanning the gap. Germline V gene lookup returns CDR1 SGDLS and CDR2 YYNGEE. The CDR3 extends over 16 amino acids. The CDR3 DNA follows: TGTGCCAGCAGCGTAGGGGAAGGGGGGGACACAGATACGCAGTATTTT. Residues: CASSVGEGGDTDTQYF.

This clone has a handful of counts. The genes are TRBV6-6 and TRBJ1-5; TRBD1 matches at 10 bases. The germline gives CDR1 MNHNY, CDR2 SVGAGI (reference sequence). The CDR3 contains 16 residues. V shed 2 bases and J 4 bases; nucleotides not matched to a gene: 5. In DNA form, the CDR3 reads TGTGCCAGCAGTTACACGACAGGGGGCTGGAATCAGCCCCAGCATTTT. The encoded protein is CASSYTTGGWNQPQHF.

This clone has just a few counts. The rearrangement uses TRBV6-1 and TRBJ1-2, with D uncertain. The V gene lost 6 bases and the J gene lost 7 bases, with 12 bases spanning the gap. Germline V lookup: CDR1 MNHNS, CDR2 SASEGT. The CDR3 length is 12 residues. The CDR3 region has the DNA TGTGCCAGCAGCCAGGTACTTGGTGGCTACACCTTC. Residues: CASSQVLGGYTF.

The V call is TRBV19, the J call TRBJ2-1; maybe TRBD2 (6 bases). This CDR3 spans 15 amino acids. V dropped 4 bases and J dropped 2 bases, with 12 bases sitting between them. The germline CDR1 and CDR2 sequences are LNHDA and SQIVND (reference sequence). CDR3 bases: TGTGCCAGTAGTAGGGGACTTAATGCCTACAATGAGCAGTTCTTC. This encodes CASSRGLNAYNEQFF.

The rearrangement joins TRBV2 to TRBJ1-1; D is unclear. In germline, CDR1 is SNHLY, CDR2 FYNNEI. Trimming shortened V by 7 bases and J by 3 bases, and 12 bases separated the two germline ends. The CDR3 contains 13 residues. CDR3 sequence (DNA): TGTGCCAGCATGCAAGCCGGGGACACTGAAGCTTTCTTT. This sequence encodes CASMQAGDTEAFF.

The chain links TRBV5-1 to TRBJ2-1, with TRBD2 matching over 10 bases. CDR3 size: 15 residues. Germline CDR1 and CDR2: SGHRS and YFSETQ. Unmatched junction bases numbered 4, after V lost 1 base and J lost 6 bases. Written as DNA, the CDR3 is TGCGCCAGCAGCTTGATGGGACTAGCGTCCAATGAGCAGTTCTTC. It specifies CASSLMGLASNEQFF.

A few counts support this clone. This sequence joins TRBV6-4 and TRBJ2-2; a weak D match, TRBD2 (6 bases). V was trimmed by 3 bases and J by 7 bases, leaving 12 bases between them. CDR1 is MRHNA, CDR2 SNTAGT, per germline. The CDR3 is 14 residues long. DNA of the CDR3: TGTGCCAGCAGTGAACTAGCTCGCGGCGGGGAGCTGTTTTTT. It is translated as CASSELARGGELFF.

V usage is TRBV6-6 and J usage is TRBJ2-7, with 13 nucleotides matching TRBD2. Germline assignment: CDR1 MNHNY and CDR2 SVGAGI (reference sequence). The V and J ends lost 6 bases and 3 bases, in that order; junction bases with no gene match: 5. The CDR3 has 15 amino acids. CDR3 in amino acids: CASRILAGGLYEQYF. CDR3 in DNA: TGTGCCAGCAGGATACTAGCGGGAGGGCTCTACGAGCAGTACTTC.